A single sample gave rise to the 7 T cell receptor beta chains below, sequenced in a study of blood T cell repertoires in COVID-19. The method was immunoSEQ multiplex PCR; TCRdb's version includes in-frame clones alone and lacks a portion of them. This table has over 250,000 clones, 75% to 90% appearing once. The sample comprised PBMCs or T cells enriched from blood (not recorded which). Every receptor here comes from a woman under 30 who had recovered from COVID-19.

CDR3 in amino acids: CASSLQGVAYEQYF. The DNA for the CDR3 is TGTGCCAGCAGTTTACAGGGGGTGGCCTACGAGCAGTACTTC. The genes are TRBV28 and TRBJ2-7; 7 bases line up with TRBD1. The germline CDR1 and CDR2 sequences are MDHEN and SYDVKM. This CDR3 comprises 14 residues. Trimming removed 2 bases from V and 2 bases from J; junction bases left unmatched: 3.

This clone was detected once. The chain uses TRBV7-9 and TRBJ2-1, with 9 positions matching TRBD2. Trimming took 4 bases from V and 0 from J; bases not matched to a gene: 10. CDR3 length: 18 residues. Germline V CDR1 and CDR2: SEHNR, FQNEAQ (reference sequence). The DNA for the CDR3 is TGTGCCAGCAGCTCGCTGGTAGCGGGGGTTAGCTCCTACAATGAGCAGTTCTTC. This codes for CASSSLVAGVSSYNEQFF. The full variable domain, its missing parts supplied by reference TRBV7-9 and TRBJ2-1, is DTGVSQNPRHKITKRGQNVTFRCDPISEHNRLYWYRQTLGQGPEFLTYFQNEAQLEKSRLLSDRFSAERPKGSFSTLEIQRTEQGDSAMYLCASSSLVAGVSSYNEQFFGPGTRLTVL.

J is TRBJ2-3 and V is TRBV6-5, with D maybe TRBD2 (6 bases). The CDR3 loop spans 14 amino acids. Germline loops: CDR1 MNHEY, CDR2 SVGAGI. Trimming left V 7 bases short and J 3 bases short, with 14 bases between. For the CDR3, the DNA is TGTGCCAGCACCCCATATGGGGGGACAGATACGCAGTATTTT. Residues: CASTPYGGTDTQYF.

The chain recombines TRBV7-2 with TRBJ1-6, with TRBD1 as a possible D gene (6 bases). Germline CDR1 is SGHTA and CDR2 is FQGNSA. The ends were cut back, 5 bases at V and 7 bases at J, with 21 bases in the middle. The CDR3 sequence is 17 residues long. In DNA form, the CDR3 reads TGTGCCAGCAGCCAACTTTTTTGGACAGCGGAAAATTCACCCCTCCACTTT. Amino acid sequence: CASSQLFWTAENSPLHF.

The V and J genes are TRBV27 and TRBJ1-2, with D unclear. Germline CDR1 reads MNHEY; CDR2 reads SMNVEV (reference sequence). Deletions cut 3 bases from V and 1 base from J, with 9 bases between. The CDR3 consists of 14 residues. Here the CDR3 DNA reads TGTGCCAGCAGTTTGGACGGGATTAACTATGGCTACACCTTC. This codes for CASSLDGINYGYTF.

The chain recombines TRBV6-6 with TRBJ2-1; a possible D gene is TRBD1 (6 bases). The V end was cut by 5 bases, the J end by 4 bases, with 9 bases between. This CDR3 comprises 13 residues. Germline CDR1 and CDR2: MNHNY and SVGAGI (reference sequence). This CDR3 is CASSTGIYNEQFF. The CDR3 DNA follows: TGTGCCAGCAGTACAGGGATTTACAATGAGCAGTTCTTC.

CDR3: CASSLVGGPFDNEQFF. The CDR3 nucleotides read TGTGCCAGCAGCTTAGTGGGGGGGCCCTTTGACAATGAGCAGTTCTTC. The chain couples TRBV7-2 to TRBJ2-1; maybe TRBD2 (7 bases). CDR3 length: 16 amino acids. Germline V gene sequence: CDR1 SGHTA, CDR2 FQGNSA. V gave up 1 base and J gave up 5 bases, with 15 bases separating them.